This TCR beta chain stems from a study of CD8+ T cells in alopecia areata. Study details: Approximately 7-10-week-old female C3H/HeJ mice were grafted with skin from spontaneously alopecic roughly 6-12-month-old C3H/HeJ graft donors. Whole-study findings and limits: Scalp sample sequencing also detects resident alphabeta T cells of normal skin.

The CDR3 consists of 15 residues. V was clipped by 2 bases and J by 0 bases, with 10 bases between them. The V gene's germline CDR1 is NSHNY and CDR2 SYGAGN. Following extraction, RNA underwent reverse transcription to cDNA, which served as the sequencing template. The method was immunoSEQ multiplex PCR; TCRdb's version includes in-frame clones alone and lacks a portion of them. The sample shows around 290,000 clones, none of them appearing just once. Cells from pooled cutaneous lymph nodes were sorted by CD4, CD8alpha, NKG2D, NKG2ACE and other markers. A word on this clone: Its target is not known. Gene and germline names: mouse. The CDR3 end is not reached by the read, which stops 4 residues before it; the germline J gene fills it in. Other DNA sequences in this specimen translate into the identical CDR3.

The specimen sequenced was CD4+ T cells sorted from a lymph node. The sequence derives from a C3H/HeJ mouse with alopecia areata. The strain's MHC type: H2-k. The chain is built from TRBV13-1 and TRBJ2-3, with D perhaps TRBD2 (6 bases). CDR3 DNA (partial): TGTGCCAGCAGTGACTGGGGCCCTAGTGCAGAA. It is translated as CASSDWGPSAE. The CDR3 in its entirety is CASSDWGPSAETLYF.